Listed below are T cell receptor beta chains from one sample, sequenced in a study of Ad26.COV2.S vaccination and SARS-CoV-2 variants. Profiling relied on immunoSEQ multiplex PCR, and the TCRdb table lists in-frame clones only, not all of them. The sample holds 360,000 or so clones; roughly 84% are singletons and the top ten take around 3.5%. The sample was peripheral blood, taken in a trial of Ad26.COV2.S vaccine versus placebo. Receptors were obtained from a person aged 18-65 years who received the Ad26.COV2.S COVID-19 vaccine or a placebo. The CDR3 runs from the conserved cysteine through the conserved F or W. The D gene is left open where the match is weak. The size field is filled for only some rows; it gives once, few, many or a size class.

V gene	D gene	J gene	clone size	CDR3 protein	CDR3 DNA
TRBV5-1	.	TRBJ1-2	.	CASSLVSGTVNYGYTF	TGCGCCAGCAGCTTGGTGAGCGGGACGGTTAACTATGGCTACACCTTC
TRBV19	TRBD1	TRBJ2-1	.	CASSDRAYSYNEQFF	TGTGCCAGTAGTGACAGGGCTTACTCCTACAATGAGCAGTTCTTC
TRBV2	.	TRBJ1-3	.	CASKGGSGNTIYF	TGTGCCAGCAAAGGCGGCTCCGGAAACACCATATATTTT
TRBV6-5	TRBD1	TRBJ1-2	many	CASTQLQTGGYGYTF	TGTGCCAGCACCCAACTCCAGACAGGGGGGTATGGCTACACCTTC
TRBV5-6	TRBD2	TRBJ2-2	.	CASSLGLAGPNTGELFF	TGTGCCAGCAGCTTGGGACTAGCGGGTCCGAACACCGGGGAGCTGTTTTTT
TRBV29-1	.	TRBJ2-1	.	CSTGIGGTYNEQFF	TGCAGTACGGGAATCGGGGGTACCTACAATGAGCAGTTCTTC
TRBV5-1	.	TRBJ1-4	.	CASRIWAGNEKLFF	TGCGCCAGCAGAATCTGGGCGGGTAATGAAAAACTGTTTTTT
TRBV6-2/TRBV6-3	.	TRBJ2-5	.	CASSYFQEQETQYF	TGTGCCAGCAGTTACTTCCAGGAGCAAGAGACCCAGTACTTC
TRBV9	.	TRBJ1-2	.	CASSVGTGDYGYTF	TGTGCCAGCAGCGTAGGTACGGGGGACTATGGCTACACCTTC
TRBV4-1	.	TRBJ2-2	.	CASSPLREIGELFF	TGCGCCAGCAGCCCTTTACGGGAGATCGGGGAGCTGTTTTTT
TRBV7-9	TRBD2	TRBJ2-3	.	CASSLGAGAPDTQYF	TGTGCCAGCAGCTTAGGAGCGGGGGCCCCAGATACGCAGTATTTT
TRBV5-1	.	TRBJ1-2	.	CASSPGDHYGYTF	TGCGCCTCCTCCCCAGGGGACCACTATGGCTACACCTTC
TRBV6-5	.	TRBJ1-1	.	CASSKLDRPTEAFF	TGTGCCAGCAGTAAACTCGACCGACCCACTGAAGCTTTCTTT
TRBV5-1	.	TRBJ2-3	.	CASSLDEQGVVTDTQYF	TGCGCCAGCAGCTTGGACGAACAGGGCGTAGTCACAGATACGCAGTATTTT
TRBV27	.	TRBJ1-4	.	CASSSGRRTNEKLFF	TGTGCCAGCAGCTCCGGGAGACGGACGAATGAAAAACTGTTTTTT
TRBV19	TRBD1	TRBJ1-5	few	CASTKQGAGQPQHF	TGTGCCAGTACCAAACAGGGGGCCGGTCAGCCCCAGCATTTT
TRBV5-6	TRBD2	TRBJ2-7	.	CASRRTSYEQYF	TGTGCCAGCAGGAGGACTAGCTACGAGCAGTACTTC
TRBV19	.	TRBJ2-7	.	CASSIPGDGYEQYF	TGTGCCAGTAGTATCCCAGGGGACGGCTACGAGCAGTACTTC